This TCR beta chain stems from a study of blood T cell repertoires in COVID-19. Study-wide background: Acute-phase and convalescent COVID-19 samples originated in the United States, Italy and Spain.

Under the authors' procedure: Estimates of nucleated cell counts were drawn from the amplification of reference gene primers. Measured with immunoSEQ multiplex PCR; TCRdb has only the in-frame clones, and not every one. The DNA gave D and trimming, while V, J and clone size come from that table. The sample yields some 210,000 clones, around 83% seen once. The receptor was isolated from a man between 45 and 60 years old with active or convalescent COVID-19. Sequencing was performed on peripheral blood.

The CDR3 coding sequence is TGTGCCAGCAGCTTCGACACAGTACGTTATGGCTACACCTTC. Translated, it gives CASSFDTVRYGYTF. This chain links TRBV7-2 with TRBJ1-2; D unclear. V lost 3 bases to trimming and J lost 5 bases, with 13 bases between them. The CDR3 is made up of 14 amino acids. The germline gives CDR1 SGHTA, CDR2 FQGNSA.